This T cell receptor (beta chain) emerged from a study of T-cell memory formation after mild COVID-19. Each CDR3 protein is one row after TCRdb ran MiXCR on the 5' RACE reads. The sample has 350,000 to 500,000 distinct CDR3 sequences, over 15% seen once. This clonotype was recorded at least ten times. The sample was PBMCs or a T cell subset sorted from them (not recorded which). The clonotype was recovered from a man between 18 and 29 years old who had mild COVID-19 (a few samples of this study predate the infection). Cell type and time point are not known.

The DNA for the CDR3 is TGTGCCAGCAGCTTATCTGTCCTTCCTGGCTACACCTTC. This gives the protein CASSLSVLPGYTF. The V call is TRBV7-2, the J call TRBJ1-2; D is unresolved. Germline values: CDR1 SGHTA, CDR2 FQGNSA. The CDR3 spans 13 residues. The V gene lost 2 bases and the J gene lost 7 bases, with 11 bases spanning the gap.